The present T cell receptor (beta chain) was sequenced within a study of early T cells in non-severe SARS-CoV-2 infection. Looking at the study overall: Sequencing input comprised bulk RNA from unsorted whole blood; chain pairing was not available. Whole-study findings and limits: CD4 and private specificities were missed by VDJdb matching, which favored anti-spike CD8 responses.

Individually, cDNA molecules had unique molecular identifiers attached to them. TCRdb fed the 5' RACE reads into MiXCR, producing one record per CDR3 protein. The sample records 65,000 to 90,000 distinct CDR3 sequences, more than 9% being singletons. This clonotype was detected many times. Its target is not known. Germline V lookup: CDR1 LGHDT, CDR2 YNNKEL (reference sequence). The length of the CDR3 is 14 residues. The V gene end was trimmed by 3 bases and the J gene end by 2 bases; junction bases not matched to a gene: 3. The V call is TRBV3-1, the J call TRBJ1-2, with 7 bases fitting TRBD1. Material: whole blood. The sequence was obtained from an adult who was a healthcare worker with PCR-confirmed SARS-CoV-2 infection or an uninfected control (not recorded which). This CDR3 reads CASSHGQENYGYTF. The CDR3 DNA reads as TGTGCCAGCAGCCACGGACAGGAAAACTATGGCTACACCTTC.